A single sample is the source of the 16 T cell receptor beta chains below, sequenced in a study of T cell responses to AZD1222 COVID-19 vaccine. This table comes from immunoSEQ multiplex PCR, and its TCRdb copy is limited to in-frame clones, with some not included. Of about 270,000 clones in the sample, almost 95% were seen once. The input for sequencing was peripheral blood, taken 28 days after the second AZD1222 dose. These receptors all stem from an adult who received the AZD1222 COVID-19 vaccine.

The rearrangement links TRBV28 to TRBJ1-5, with a weak D call TRBD1 (5 bases). V was trimmed by 6 bases and J by 16 bases, leaving 13 bases between them. The V gene's germline CDR1 is MDHEN and CDR2 SYDVKM. The CDR3 extends over 10 amino acids. Here the CDR3 DNA reads TGTGCCAGCAGACGGGGGGATTCTCATTTT. As protein: CASRRGDSHF.

In this sample, this clone turned up once. The chain combines TRBV25-1 with TRBJ1-6, with 9 bases matching TRBD1. The CDR3 is 15 residues long. The germline V gene has CDR1 MGHDK and CDR2 SYGVNS. V shed 4 bases, J shed 10 bases, and the junction held 8 bases outside the gene matches. The CDR3 DNA sequence: TGTGCCAGCAGTGGCGGAGGACAGGGGTACTCACCCCTCCACTTT. Amino acid sequence: CASSGGGQGYSPLHF.

The genes are TRBV5-1 and TRBJ1-1, with 11 bases fitting TRBD1. With 5 bases clipped from V and 7 bases from J, the junction kept 7 bases outside the gene matches. The CDR3 covers 14 residues. CDR1 and CDR2 from the germline V gene are SGHRS and YFSETQ. The CDR3 reads CASRGQGESGEAFF. CDR3 in DNA: TGCGCCAGCAGGGGACAGGGGGAGTCGGGTGAAGCTTTCTTT.

The V and J genes are TRBV19 and TRBJ1-1, with D possibly being TRBD1 (5 bases). The CDR3 extends over 15 amino acids. Between the trimmed V and J ends, which lost 7 bases and 0 bases, there was a span of 15 bases. CDR1 is LNHDA, CDR2 SQIVND, per germline (reference sequence). The CDR3 DNA reads TGTGCCAGTACCCCGACAGCTACTATGAACACTGAAGCTTTCTTT. Amino acids: CASTPTATMNTEAFF.

This clone occurred once. The chain joins TRBV5-4 to TRBJ2-1; D is unresolved. This CDR3 has 15 amino acids. CDR1 is SGHNT, CDR2 YYREEE, per germline (reference sequence). V dropped 0 bases and J dropped 4 bases, with 11 bases sitting between them. For the CDR3, the DNA is TGTGCCAGCAGCTTGGAAGGGCTCCTTTACAATGAGCAGTTCTTC. Protein: CASSLEGLLYNEQFF.

Comments on this clone: The junction does not match germline at one end; this may be a read error. The genes are TRBV5-4 and TRBJ1-1; D call uncertain. Germline-derived CDR1 and CDR2 are SGHNT and YYREEE (reference sequence). The CDR3 is 14 amino acids. The DNA of the CDR3 is TGTGCCAGCAGTTTGGACCAGACGAACACTGAAGCTTTCTTT. It is translated as CASSLDQTNTEAFF.

The chain joins TRBV6-6 to TRBJ1-5; D perhaps matches TRBD1 (6 bases). The CDR3 has 14 amino acids. Trimming took off 7 bases at V and 2 bases at J, with 12 bases between the two ends. Germline loops: CDR1 MNHNY, CDR2 SVGAGI (reference sequence). The chain's CDR3 is CASNFGGGNQPQHF. CDR3 bases: TGTGCCAGCAATTTTGGGGGCGGCAATCAGCCCCAGCATTTT.

V and J are TRBV5-7 and TRBJ2-7; no definite D call. TRBV5-7 counts as an open reading frame of uncertain function. CDR3 length equals 11 residues. V was clipped by 3 bases and J by 6 bases, with 7 bases between them. CDR3 sequence reads: CASSWKVEQYF. The DNA of the CDR3 is TGTGCCAGCAGCTGGAAGGTCGAGCAGTACTTC.

V is TRBV5-4 and J is TRBJ2-3, with 9 bases matching TRBD2. Germline values: CDR1 SGHNT, CDR2 YYREEE (reference sequence). The CDR3 consists of 16 residues. V gave up 4 bases and J gave up 2 bases; unmatched junction bases: 8. The CDR3 here is CASSPATSGFTDTQYF. CDR3 bases: TGTGCCAGCAGCCCTGCGACTAGCGGATTCACAGATACGCAGTATTTT.

This chain links TRBV5-1 with TRBJ2-1; 9 positions agree with TRBD1. CDR1 is SGHRS and CDR2 is YFSETQ in the germline V gene. The CDR3 runs 14 residues. V was pared by 3 bases and J by 9 bases, with 7 bases of the junction left unmatched. CDR3 bases: TGCGCCAGCAGCTCCGGGACAGGGATGGGTGAGCAGTTCTTC. This sequence encodes CASSSGTGMGEQFF.

CDR3 in DNA: TGCGCCAGCAGCTTTCCCCGGGACAGGAGCGACAATCAGCCCCAGCATTTT. This encodes CASSFPRDRSDNQPQHF. The chain recombines TRBV5-1 with TRBJ1-5; 8 bases are a match to TRBD1. The CDR3 contains 17 residues. Germline V gene data show CDR1 as SGHRS and CDR2 as YFSETQ. Trimming removed 2 bases from V and 3 bases from J; junction bases left unmatched: 10.

This chain connects TRBV12-3 or TRBV12-4 to TRBJ2-7; no clear D. The CDR3 contains 13 residues. Between the trimmed V and J ends, which lost 1 base and 3 bases, there was a span of 7 bases. DNA of the CDR3: TGTGCCAGCAGTTTAGGGACGAGCTACGAGCAGTACTTC. As protein: CASSLGTSYEQYF.

V gene TRBV29-1 combines with J gene TRBJ2-1, with 8 bases aligning to TRBD2. This CDR3 comprises 13 residues. Per the germline V gene, CDR1 is SQVTM and CDR2 is ANQGSEA. V shed 4 bases and J 3 bases; nucleotides not matched to a gene: 2. The CDR3 loop is CSVVREGYNEQFF. In nucleotides, the CDR3 is TGCAGCGTTGTCCGGGAGGGCTACAATGAGCAGTTCTTC.

V and J are TRBV29-1 and TRBJ1-1; D is uncertain. CDR3 length: 13 amino acids. Germline V gene lookup returns CDR1 SQVTM and CDR2 ANQGSEA. Trimming removed 3 bases from V and 5 bases from J, with 13 bases in between. The CDR3 DNA reads TGCAGCGTTGACAGTCAGAGGGATACTGAAGCTTTCTTT. It yields the protein CSVDSQRDTEAFF. Together with reference TRBV29-1 and TRBJ1-1, the CDR3 gives the full variable domain: SAVISQKPSRDICQRGTSLTIQCQVDSQVTMMFWYRQQPGQSLTLIATANQGSEATYESGFVIDKFPISRPNLTFSTLTVSNMSPEDSSIYLCSVDSQRDTEAFFGQGTRLTVV.

The gene calls are TRBV5-5 and TRBJ2-7, with a tentative D call TRBD2 (6 bases). Between the trimmed V and J ends, which lost 3 bases and 1 base, there was a span of 8 bases. CDR3 length equals 13 residues. Germline V lookup: CDR1 SGHKS, CDR2 YYEKEE (reference sequence). CDR3 in DNA: TGTGCCAGCAGCTCAGGGACTTCCTACGAGCAGTACTTC. The encoded protein is CASSSGTSYEQYF.

The V gene is TRBV28, the J gene TRBJ1-1, with 8 bases aligning to TRBD1. This CDR3 has 15 amino acids. V lost 5 bases and J lost 7; bases outside the gene matches: 12. The germline V gene encodes CDR1 MDHEN and CDR2 SYDVKM. CDR3 loop: CASSVSGGGRNEAFF. In DNA, the CDR3 is TGTGCCAGCAGTGTCTCAGGGGGCGGGAGAAATGAAGCTTTCTTT.